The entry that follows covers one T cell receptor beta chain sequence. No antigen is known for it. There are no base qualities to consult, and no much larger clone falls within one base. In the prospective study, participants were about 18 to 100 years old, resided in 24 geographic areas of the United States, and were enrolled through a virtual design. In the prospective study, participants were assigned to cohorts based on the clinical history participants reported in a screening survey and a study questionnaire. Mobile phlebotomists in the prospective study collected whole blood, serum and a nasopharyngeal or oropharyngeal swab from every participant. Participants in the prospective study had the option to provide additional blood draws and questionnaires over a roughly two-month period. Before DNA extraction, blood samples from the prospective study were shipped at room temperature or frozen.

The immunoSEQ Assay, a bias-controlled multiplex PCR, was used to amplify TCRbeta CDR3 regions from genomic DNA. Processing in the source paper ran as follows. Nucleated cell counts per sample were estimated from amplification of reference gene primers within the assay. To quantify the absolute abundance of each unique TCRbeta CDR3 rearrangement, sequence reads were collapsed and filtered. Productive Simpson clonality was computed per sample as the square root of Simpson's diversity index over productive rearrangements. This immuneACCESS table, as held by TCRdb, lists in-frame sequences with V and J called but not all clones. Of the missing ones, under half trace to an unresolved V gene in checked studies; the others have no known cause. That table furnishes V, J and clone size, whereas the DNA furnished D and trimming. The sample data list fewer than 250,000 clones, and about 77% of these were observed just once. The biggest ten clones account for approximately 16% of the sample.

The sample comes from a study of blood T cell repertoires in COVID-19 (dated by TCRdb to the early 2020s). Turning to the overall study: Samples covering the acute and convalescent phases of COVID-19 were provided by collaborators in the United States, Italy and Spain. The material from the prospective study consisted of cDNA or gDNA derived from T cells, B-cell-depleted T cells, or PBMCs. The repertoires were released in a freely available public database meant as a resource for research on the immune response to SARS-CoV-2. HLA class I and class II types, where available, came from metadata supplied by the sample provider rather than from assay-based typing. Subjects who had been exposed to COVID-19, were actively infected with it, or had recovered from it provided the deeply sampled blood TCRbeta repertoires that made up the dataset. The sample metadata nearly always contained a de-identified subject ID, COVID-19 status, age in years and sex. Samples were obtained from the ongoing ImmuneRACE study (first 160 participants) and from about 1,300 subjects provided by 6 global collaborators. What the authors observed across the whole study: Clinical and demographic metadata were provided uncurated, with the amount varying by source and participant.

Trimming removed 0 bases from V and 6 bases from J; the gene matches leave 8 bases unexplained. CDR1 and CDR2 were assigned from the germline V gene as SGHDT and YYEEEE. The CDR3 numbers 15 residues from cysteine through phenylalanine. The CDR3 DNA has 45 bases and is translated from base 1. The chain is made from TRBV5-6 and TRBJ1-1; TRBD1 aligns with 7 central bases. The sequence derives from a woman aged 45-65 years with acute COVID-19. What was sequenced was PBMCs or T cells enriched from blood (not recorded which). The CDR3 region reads CASSLGDRDFAEAFF. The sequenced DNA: TGTGCCAGCAGCTTGGGTGACAGGGACTTCGCTGAAGCTTTCTTT.